This T cell receptor (beta chain) was retrieved from a study of identical twins. Through template switching, a universal primer site was introduced, and the cDNA contained unique molecular identifiers. Using its own MiXCR run on the 5' RACE reads, TCRdb lists one record per CDR3 protein. The sample shows about 900,000 distinct CDR3 sequences, 9% to 15% of them seen only once. Study findings and constraints: In cord blood, abundant beta clonotypes had fewer insertions; memory showed no trend.

To note about this clonotype: Its matching antigen is unknown.

Healthy Caucasian donors formed the entire cohort. The CDR3 is made up of 15 amino acids. In germline, CDR1 is LGHDT, CDR2 YNNKEL (reference sequence). V was pared by 2 bases and J by 5 bases, with 15 bases between. The data also belong to a second study, concerning yellow fever vaccine responses in identical twins.

The chain uses TRBV3-1 and TRBJ2-5; D not resolved. The sequence was collected from a woman under 30 in good health. Sequenced input: PBMCs. This CDR3 is CASSQYNRLSETQYF. The CDR3 nucleotides read TGTGCCAGCAGCCAATACAACCGGTTGAGTGAGACCCAGTACTTC.